This TCR beta chain was recorded in a study of shared clonotypes between healthy human individuals. The assay used deep level. Assay used: immunoSEQ multiplex PCR; TCRdb lists only in-frame clones, some missing. The sample holds around 1.6 million clones; 95% to 99% are singletons and the top ten take approximately 0.44%. V lost 4 bases to trimming and J lost 0 bases; unmatched junction nucleotides: 4. Germline-derived CDR1 and CDR2 are SGHNT and YYREEE (reference sequence). The CDR3 runs 15 residues. With regard to this clone: Other DNA variants within this sample encode the same CDR3.

V gene TRBV5-4 combines with J gene TRBJ2-1; TRBD1 matches at 7 bases. This clonotype was obtained from a man aged 25 to 45 in good health. Sequencing was done on a sample of naive CD4+ T cells sorted from blood. The subset is: CD45RA+ positively selected. The CDR3 is CASSLTGSSYNEQFF. The CDR3 nucleotides read TGTGCCAGCAGCCTGACAGGGAGCTCCTACAATGAGCAGTTCTTC.